This T cell receptor (beta chain) was identified during a study of spatial heterogeneity in lung cancer (dated by TCRdb to between 2018 and 2021). Concerning the study at large: Beta-chain transcripts were consistently detected in greater numbers than alpha-chain transcripts, which likely reflected higher beta-chain transcript abundance. A strong correlation was found between TCR transcript counts in tumor regions and a T cell transcriptional module score from matched bulk RNA-seq. In the raw uncorrected reads, each unique combination of TCR and UMI appeared more than ten times on average. TCR alpha and beta repertoires were quantitatively compared across multiple tumor regions, matched nontumor lung and blood in non-small cell lung cancer. The study linked features of the TCR repertoire to counts of nonsynonymous mutations, which were determined by whole-exome sequencing of tumor tissue. At surgery, hundreds of tumor regions, around 68 matched nontumor lung samples and fewer than 60 PBMC samples were TCR-sequenced for both alpha and beta chains. Beyond this particular receptor, the publication reports: The number of expanded intratumoral alpha and beta TCRs correlated with the tumor nonsynonymous mutation count. TCR-seq coverage of tumor T cells was estimated at only 5.5% to 8.5% for alpha chains and around 13% for beta chains. Counts of ubiquitous and regional expanded TCRs correlated with counts of ubiquitous and regional nonsynonymous mutations, respectively. Confirming at a functional level the hypothesis that regional TCRs recognize regional mutations was considered to require additional single-cell paired TCR alpha and beta sequencing.

In regard to this clonotype: No cognate antigen has been identified for it. No much larger clone exists at a distance of one base, and base qualities are not known.

The library came from 5' RACE. Instrument used: NextSeq 500. In the TCR library protocol, a unique molecular identifier was attached to each TCR cDNA molecule so that PCR and sequencing errors could be corrected. In the authors' own workflow: TCR identification, UMI-based error correction and CDR3 extraction were performed with Decombinator tools. Expanded TCRs were defined as those above a frequency of 2 per 1,000, corresponding to the top 1% of the tumor frequency distribution. Expanded tumor TCRs were classed as regional if statistically deemed absent (corrected P<0.05) from at least one tumor region, otherwise ubiquitous. Renyi diversity was calculated using the R vegan package after each repertoire was subsampled 100 times to 5,000 TCRs. CDR3 similarity networks were constructed using string-kernel similarity of amino acid triplets, with links drawn between CDR3s whose pairwise similarity was above 0.82. In-frame beta chains were kept once TCRdb had trimmed the public reads at Q25 with fastp and called clones with MiXCR. Rows merge per CDR3 protein into single entries with the most common DNA and genes. The V and J calls follow TCRdb's processing rather than the paper's. The sample table shows 4,800 or so distinct CDR3 sequences, and about an eighth are seen once. About a quarter of the sample comes from the top ten.

The sample's time point label, in plain terms: sample taken at primary tumor resection. Samples were obtained from 72 patients with early-stage, untreated non-small cell lung cancer from the lung TRACERx cohort. TCR sequencing used whole RNA extracted from tumor and nontumor lung tissue, or from cryopreserved PBMC samples, without cell sorting. A patient was chosen for TCR sequencing only when enough RNA was available from at least two tumor regions. Before selection, tumor and adjacent nontumor lung specimens were reviewed by a lung pathologist. The CDR3 contains 14 residues, cysteine and phenylalanine counted. Kept here is only the CDR3 DNA, which spans 42 bases and is read in frame from base 1. CDR1 and CDR2 are drawn from the germline V gene: SGHVS, FNYEAQ. The germline ends are 11 bases apart after V is trimmed by 5 bases and J by 3 bases.

The source was lung tumor tissue, collected at surgery. The clonotype was recovered from a male donor with early-stage non-small cell lung cancer. The chain couples TRBV7-6 to TRBJ2-1; the D gene remains uncertain. The CDR3 in this case is CASSMGSNYNEQFF. The DNA is TGTGCCAGCAGCATGGGATCCAACTACAATGAGCAGTTCTTC.